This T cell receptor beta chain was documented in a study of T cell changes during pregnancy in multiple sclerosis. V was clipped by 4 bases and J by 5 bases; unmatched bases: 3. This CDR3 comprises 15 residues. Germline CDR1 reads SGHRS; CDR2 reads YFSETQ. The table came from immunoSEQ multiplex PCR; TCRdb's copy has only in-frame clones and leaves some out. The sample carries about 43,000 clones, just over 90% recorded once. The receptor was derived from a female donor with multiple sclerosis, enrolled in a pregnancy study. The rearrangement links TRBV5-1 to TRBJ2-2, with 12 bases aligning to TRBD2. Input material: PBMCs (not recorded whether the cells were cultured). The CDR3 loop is CASSLGTSGTGELFF. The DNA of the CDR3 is TGCGCCAGCAGCCTAGGGACTAGCGGGACCGGGGAGCTGTTTTTT.